This TCR beta chain was captured in a study of PD-1 blockade in classical Hodgkin lymphoma (dated by TCRdb to 2020 to 2021). In terms of the full investigation: To define a peripheral blood immune signature of response to PD-1 blockade in classical Hodgkin lymphoma, the study combined TCR beta sequencing with CyTOF. Results and caveats for the whole study, not just this receptor: The study covered only a single clinical trial cohort, and the causes of the repertoire differences, possibly disease activity or prior therapy, were still not defined. Newly diagnosed patients were reported to have lower baseline TCR diversity than healthy donors, and relapsed/refractory patients were reported to have lower baseline TCR diversity still.

Reading the label with the study, this specimen's time point is: newly diagnosed, previously untreated cHL patient sample. To serve as a comparison group for the relapsed/refractory trial patients, PBMCs were sequenced from patients with newly diagnosed, previously untreated classical Hodgkin lymphoma. Peripheral blood was collected in 8 mL Vacutainer Cell Preparation Tubes, from which PBMCs were isolated by centrifugation and then cryopreserved. Cut back by 4 bases and 1 base, the V and J ends lie 15 bases apart. The CDR3 runs 15 amino acids, cysteine and phenylalanine included. This entry keeps only the CDR3 DNA: 45 bases, framed from base 1. CDR1 is given as SGHNT and CDR2 as YYREEE, both from the germline V gene (reference sequence). Concerning this clone: Its antigen is currently not known. No base quality information exists; no much larger clone differs at one position.

Genomic DNA was extracted with the Qiagen DNeasy kit from unsorted PBMCs and from negatively selected CD4+ and CD8+ fractions. TCR beta CDR3 regions were amplified by immunoSEQ multiplex PCR using primers annealing to V and J segments. A synthetic immune receptor repertoire was used to minimize amplification bias, and any remaining bias was removed computationally after sequencing. For the original study's pipeline: Repertoire diversity was quantified as the Shannon entropy index using custom Python scripts. Unsorted, CD4+ and CD8+ repertoires were examined separately, except in combined analyses, for which CD4+ and CD8+ sequences were merged in silico. Sourced from immuneACCESS, this table was stored by TCRdb with only in-frame sequences that have V and J called. A share of the clones is absent; for the studies checked, an unresolved V gene accounts for under half, and the remainder has no known explanation. The DNA gave D and trimming, while V, J and clone size come from that table. For this sample there are tens of thousands of clones; 85% to 95% appear just once. The top ten clones comprise over 2.5% of the sample.

The sequence derives from a human donor with classical Hodgkin lymphoma. The sequencing sample was made of peripheral blood mononuclear cells (PBMCs). The chain is assembled from TRBV5-4 and TRBJ2-7; the D gene identity is not certain. The CDR3: CASSRIGERSYEQYF. At the DNA level, the sequence is TGTGCCAGCAGCCGAATAGGCGAAAGGTCCTACGAGCAGTACTTC.